The source of this T cell receptor beta chain is a study of Tregs in tolerant kidney transplant recipients. Unstimulated regulatory T cells (CD4+CD25+CD127-), CD4+CD25- non-regulatory cells, CD4 and CD8 cells were FACS-sorted from thawed PBMCs. Study-wide results and caveats: Biological reproducibility was not directly addressed in this study. Expanding Tregs on activated donor B cells appeared to best identify donor-specific TCRbeta clones. The small number of patients limits these findings pending further validation.

Regarding this clone: Its antigen is still unknown.

Measured with immunoSEQ multiplex PCR; TCRdb has only the in-frame clones, and not every one. Of some 240,000 clones listed, about 86% are singletons. Per the germline V gene, CDR1 is LNHDA and CDR2 is SQIVND (reference sequence). This CDR3 has 14 residues. Trimming cost V 3 bases and J 5 bases; bases outside gene matches: 5. The genes are TRBV19 and TRBJ2-5; 8 bases fit TRBD1. Sequenced: CD4+ T cells from blood. The TCR comes from a human donor in good health. The CDR3 DNA reads as TGTGCCAGTAGTATGGGCAGGGGGCATGAGACCCAGTACTTC. This gives the protein CASSMGRGHETQYF. Filled out from reference TRBV19 and TRBJ2-5, the complete variable domain reads DGGITQSPKYLFRKEGQNVTLSCEQNLNHDAMYWYRQDPGQGLRLIYYSQIVNDFQKGDIAEGYSVSREKKESFPLTVTSAQKNPTAFYLCASSMGRGHETQYFGPGTRLLVL.